This entry is about one T cell receptor (beta chain). The data stem from a study of cytomegalovirus exposure and HLA in healthy donors. In the PCR, 60 Vbeta and 13 Jbeta primers were used. Using immunoSEQ multiplex PCR, the repertoire was profiled, and TCRdb retains in-frame clones only, with some absent. The sample comprises 150,000 to 200,000 clones, approximately 82% of which are singletons, and around 6% rests with the top ten. CDR1 and CDR2 from the germline V gene are SGHAT and FQNNGV. The CDR3 has 14 residues. J was trimmed by 6 bases and V by 3 bases; bases with no gene match: 3. The clonotype comes from a man aged 50-59 years in good health and CMV-seropositive. Sample: PBMCs. This chain uses TRBV11-2 with TRBJ2-2; 8 positions agree with TRBD1. CDR3 coding DNA: TGTGCCAGCAGCTTTCAACAGGGGGCCGGGGAGCTGTTTTTT. The encoded protein is CASSFQQGAGELFF.